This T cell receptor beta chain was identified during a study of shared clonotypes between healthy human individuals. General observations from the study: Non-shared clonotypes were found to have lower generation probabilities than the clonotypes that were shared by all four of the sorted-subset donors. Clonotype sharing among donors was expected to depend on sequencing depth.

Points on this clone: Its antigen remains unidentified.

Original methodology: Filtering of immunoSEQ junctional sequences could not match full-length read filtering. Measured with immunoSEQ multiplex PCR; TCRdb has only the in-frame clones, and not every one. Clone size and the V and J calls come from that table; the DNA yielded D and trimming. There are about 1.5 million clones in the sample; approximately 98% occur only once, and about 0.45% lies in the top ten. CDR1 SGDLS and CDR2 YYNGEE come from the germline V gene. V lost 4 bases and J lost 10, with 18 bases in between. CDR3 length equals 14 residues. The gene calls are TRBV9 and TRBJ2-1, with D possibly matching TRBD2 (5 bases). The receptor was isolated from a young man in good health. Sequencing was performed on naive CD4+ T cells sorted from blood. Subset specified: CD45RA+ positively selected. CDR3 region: CASSFGGSPGEQFF. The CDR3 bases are TGTGCCAGCAGCTTCGGAGGCTCTCCGGGAGAGCAGTTCTTC.